The clone carrying this TCR beta chain was observed a handful of times. The CDR3 runs to 14 residues. Germline-derived CDR1 and CDR2 are MNHNY and SVGAGI (reference sequence). Trimming removed 7 bases from V and 0 bases from J; junction bases left unmatched: 5. The sample belongs to a study of cytomegalovirus exposure and HLA in healthy donors. Donors counted as nominally healthy when sampled, yet unrecorded immune exposures were likely. The PCR used 60 Vbeta and 13 Jbeta primers. TCRdb's table, derived via immunoSEQ multiplex PCR, lists solely in-frame clones and lacks some. The top ten hold 0.5% to 0.7% of the sample, which has hundreds of thousands of clones, approximately 84% seen once.

Sequenced material: PBMCs. The chain uses TRBV6-6 and TRBJ1-1, with TRBD1 matching over 7 bases. The TCR sequence derives from a woman aged 40 to 55 in good health and CMV-seronegative. CDR3 sequence (DNA): TGTGCCAGCACCAACAGGGGAATGAACACTGAAGCTTTCTTT. Amino acids: CASTNRGMNTEAFF.